Presented here are 5 T cell receptor beta chains from one specimen sequenced in a study of OX40 agonist ivuxolimab in advanced cancers. Libraries were prepared by immunoSEQ multiplex PCR; TCRdb keeps only in-frame clonotypes and omits some of them. The sample contains 92,000 or so clones, around 90% of which appear only once. This material consisted of CD4+ or CD8+ T cells sorted from blood, taken in a trial of the OX40 agonist ivuxolimab. These receptors all come from an adult with an advanced solid tumor such as melanoma, head and neck, liver or kidney cancer.

The genes are TRBV7-2 and TRBJ2-3; D may be TRBD2 (5 bases). Germline V gene data show CDR1 as SGHTA and CDR2 as FQGNSA. Trimming stripped 3 bases from V and 6 bases from J, with 19 bases between. The CDR3 runs to 16 residues. CDR3 amino acids: CASSFGERLTHDTQYF. CDR3 nucleotides: TGTGCCAGCAGCTTTGGGGAGCGCCTTACACATGATACGCAGTATTTT.

This clone was counted a single time. The CDR3, as DNA: TGTGCCAGCAGTCCAAACTCGGGACTGGGGATAGCCAAAAACATTCAGTACTTC. Amino acid sequence: CASSPNSGLGIAKNIQYF. The chain is built from TRBV28 and TRBJ2-4, with D possibly matching TRBD2 (6 bases). This CDR3 has 18 residues. The V and J ends lost 5 bases and 0 bases respectively, with 20 bases between them. Looked up from germline, CDR1 is MDHEN and CDR2 is SYDVKM.

The rearrangement links TRBV18 to TRBJ1-5; 10 bases are shared with TRBD1. The CDR3 spans 21 residues. The V and J ends lost 4 bases and 2 bases, in that order; junction bases with no gene match: 20. Germline assignment: CDR1 KGHSH and CDR2 LQKENI. The CDR3 loop is CASSQFFLPGQGFEGNQPQHF. CDR3 nucleotide sequence: TGTGCCAGCTCACAGTTCTTTCTTCCGGGACAGGGGTTCGAGGGCAATCAGCCCCAGCATTTT.

This clone was counted a single time. V gene TRBV9 combines with J gene TRBJ2-5, with D possibly being TRBD2 (6 bases). CDR3 size: 15 residues. Germline V gives CDR1 SGDLS, CDR2 YYNGEE. Trimming left V 5 bases short and J 5 bases short, with 19 bases between. The chain's CDR3 is CASSPYHLARETQYF. The CDR3 DNA reads as TGTGCCAGCAGTCCCTACCATCTAGCGCGGGAGACCCAGTACTTC.

The J gene is TRBJ2-5, the V gene TRBV2; the D gene is possibly TRBD2 (6 bases). Germline V gene sequence: CDR1 SNHLY, CDR2 FYNNEI. This CDR3 has 16 residues. This CDR3 reads CCSSGLQLALKETQYF. For the CDR3, the DNA is TGTTGCAGCAGTGGCCTCCAACTAGCTCTTAAAGAGACCCAGTACTTC.